The following is a TCR beta chain sequence with its context. Its specific antigen is unknown. Per-base quality was not reported, and no clone a single base away is much larger than it. A cohort of around 28 patients with locally advanced or metastatic urothelial carcinoma, treated at Memorial Sloan Kettering on a trial protocol, was included. Peripheral blood mononuclear cells were collected from each patient pretreatment and during treatment, giving between 1 and 8 total time points per patient. The Qiagen DNeasy Blood extraction kit was used to purify genomic DNA from total PBMCs and from tumor samples. Collected pretreatment and during treatment, PBMCs were isolated and stored as previously described. Taken from cysteine to phenylalanine, the CDR3 has 15 residues. Just CDR3 DNA is preserved here, 45 bases in frame from base 1. Via the germline V gene, CDR1 is MGHRA and CDR2 YSYEKL. Trimming removed 2 bases from V and 3 bases from J, leaving 11 bases between the germline ends.

The data stem from a study of PD-L1 blockade in urothelial cancer (dated by TCRdb to about 2017). With regard to the full study: All patients started therapy in the mid-2010s and received atezolizumab 1,200 mg intravenously every 3 weeks. About 85% of the roughly 30 patients were males with bladder-origin urothelial cancer, and about 65% of the 29 reported a prior smoking history. Patients had an ECOG performance status of 0 or 1 and had received between 0 and 3 prior chemotherapy regimens. Blood samples were analyzed at two time points: 3 weeks after treatment start (second dose) and 6 weeks after treatment start. A median of 141,255 T cells and 65,000 to 90,000 unique TCRs was obtained from blood samples, and a median clonality of about 0.08 was observed. An exploratory multi-omic analysis was conducted of the somatic, immune and clinical correlates of response to PD-L1 blockade with atezolizumab in urothelial cancer. Pretreatment tumor samples and matched peripheral blood, collected serially before and after atezolizumab treatment, underwent TCR sequencing. Durable clinical benefit was defined as progression-free survival longer than 6 months, and TCR features were also tested against progression-free and overall survival. In the same patients who had TCR sequencing, pretreatment tumors also underwent whole exome sequencing and RNA sequencing. Nine patients reached durable clinical benefit, while 20 or so patients did not. Some 30 patients had pretreatment blood TCR-seq, roughly 25 had at least one posttreatment blood collection, and roughly 25 had tumor TCR-seq.

Study-level results and caveats: A pretreatment peripheral blood TCR clonality below the median was linked to improved progression-free and overall survival. Among patients with durable benefit, tumor-associated TCR clones showed greater expansion in peripheral blood 3 weeks after treatment started (n ≈ 21, p = 0.022). Because the sample size was small (n ≈ 31) and many exploratory analyses were performed, the results are intended to be hypothesis-generating.

Synthetic TCR analog templates were spiked into each PCR so that absolute template abundance could be estimated from read counts. The immunoSEQ assay was used to amplify TCRbeta CDR3 regions from genomic DNA with bias-controlled V and J gene primers. Rearranged TCRbeta segments were sequenced at approximately 20X coverage. Per the source publication's procedure: Clustering was used to correct sequencing errors, and CDR3s were annotated against IMGT so that V, D and J genes could be assigned. Downstream analyses used only productive TCRbeta rearrangements, leaving out any out-of-frame or stop-codon sequences. To compute clonality, Shannon entropy was normalized by the log of the number of unique productive sequences and then subtracted from one. Clones differing between time points or between blood and tumor were identified by Fisher's exact test with Benjamini-Hochberg correction at adjusted p below 0.01. In TCRdb, the immuneACCESS table is reduced to in-frame sequences with V and J assigned. These tables do not hold every clone; where another copy was compared, an unresolved V gene accounts for under half, and the others remain unexplained. That table gives V, J and clone size, and the DNA gave D and trimming. Recorded for this sample are about 81,000 clones; more than 90% of them occurred a single time. Together, the top ten hold roughly 10% of the sample.

Recombination linked TRBV4-1 to TRBJ2-1, and the D gene may be TRBD2, 6 bases matching. Sequenced material: PBMCs, taken around atezolizumab (anti-PD-L1) treatment. This TCR came from a man aged 55 to 70 with urothelial cancer. Here is the DNA: TGCGCCAGCAGCCAAATGGGGGGAATCTACAATGAGCAGTTCTTC. This codes for CASSQMGGIYNEQFF.